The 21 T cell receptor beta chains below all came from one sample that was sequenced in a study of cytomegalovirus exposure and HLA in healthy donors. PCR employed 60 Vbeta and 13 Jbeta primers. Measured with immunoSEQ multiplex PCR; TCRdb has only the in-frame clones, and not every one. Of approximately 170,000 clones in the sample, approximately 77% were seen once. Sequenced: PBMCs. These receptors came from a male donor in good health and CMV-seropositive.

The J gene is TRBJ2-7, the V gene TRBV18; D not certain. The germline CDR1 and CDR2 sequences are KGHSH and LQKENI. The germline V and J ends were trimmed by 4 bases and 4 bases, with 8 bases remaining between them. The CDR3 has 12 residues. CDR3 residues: CASSQQSYEQYF. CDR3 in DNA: TGTGCCAGCTCACAACAGTCGTACGAGCAGTACTTC.

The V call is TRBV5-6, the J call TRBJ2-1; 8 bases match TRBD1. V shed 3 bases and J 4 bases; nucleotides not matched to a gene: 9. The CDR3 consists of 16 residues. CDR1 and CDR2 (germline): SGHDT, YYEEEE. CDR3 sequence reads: CASSSWGTGIYNEQFF. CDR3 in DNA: TGTGCCAGCAGCTCTTGGGGGACAGGCATTTACAATGAGCAGTTCTTC.

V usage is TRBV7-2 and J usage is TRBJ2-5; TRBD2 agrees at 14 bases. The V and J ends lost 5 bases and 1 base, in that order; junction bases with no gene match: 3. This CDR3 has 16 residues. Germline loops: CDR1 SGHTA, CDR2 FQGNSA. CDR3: CASSRGLAGVQETQYF. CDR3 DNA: TGTGCCAGCAGCCGGGGACTAGCGGGGGTCCAAGAGACCCAGTACTTC.

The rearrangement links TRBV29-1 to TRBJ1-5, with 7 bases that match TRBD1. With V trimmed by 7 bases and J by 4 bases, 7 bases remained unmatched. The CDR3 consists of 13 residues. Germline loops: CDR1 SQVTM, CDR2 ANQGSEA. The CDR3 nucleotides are TGCAGCGCTAGACAGGGCGGGAATCAGCCCCAGCATTTT. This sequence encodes CSARQGGNQPQHF.

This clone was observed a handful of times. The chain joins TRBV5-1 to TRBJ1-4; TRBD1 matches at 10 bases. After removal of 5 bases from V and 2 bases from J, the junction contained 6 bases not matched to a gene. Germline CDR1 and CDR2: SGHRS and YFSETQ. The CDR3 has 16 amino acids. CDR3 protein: CASRYGGQGTNEKLFF. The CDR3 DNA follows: TGCGCCAGCAGATATGGGGGACAGGGGACTAATGAAAAACTGTTTTTT. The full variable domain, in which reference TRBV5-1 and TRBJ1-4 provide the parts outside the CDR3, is KAGVTQTPRYLIKTRGQQVTLSCSPISGHRSVSWYQQTPGQGLQFLFEYFSETQRNKGNFPGRFSGRQFSNSRSEMNVSTLELGDSALYLCASRYGGQGTNEKLFFGSGTQLSVL.

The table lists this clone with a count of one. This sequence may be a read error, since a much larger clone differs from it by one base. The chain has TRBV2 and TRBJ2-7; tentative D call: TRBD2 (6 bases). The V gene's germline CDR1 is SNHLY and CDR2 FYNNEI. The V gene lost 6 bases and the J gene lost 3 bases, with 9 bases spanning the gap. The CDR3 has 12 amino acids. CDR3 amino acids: CASRGDFYEQYF. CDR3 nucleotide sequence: TGTGCCAGCAGGGGGGACTTCTACGAGCAGTACTTC. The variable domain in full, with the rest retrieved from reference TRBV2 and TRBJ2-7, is EPEVTQTPSHQVTQMGQEVILRCVPISNHLYFYWYRQILGQKVEFLVSFYNNEISEKSEIFDDQFSVERPDGSNFTLKIRSTKLEDSAMYFCASRGDFYEQYFGPGTRLTVT.

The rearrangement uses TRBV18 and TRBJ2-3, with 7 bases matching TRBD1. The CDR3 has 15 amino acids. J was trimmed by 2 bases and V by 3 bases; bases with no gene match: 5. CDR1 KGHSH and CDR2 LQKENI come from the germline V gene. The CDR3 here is CASSPLDRSTDTQYF. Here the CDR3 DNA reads TGTGCCAGCTCACCTCTGGACAGGTCCACAGATACGCAGTATTTT.

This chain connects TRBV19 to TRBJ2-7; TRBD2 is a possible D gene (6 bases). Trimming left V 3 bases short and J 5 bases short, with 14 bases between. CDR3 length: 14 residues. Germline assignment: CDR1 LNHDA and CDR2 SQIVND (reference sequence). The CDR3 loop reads CASSMGRGGHEQYF. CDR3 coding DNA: TGTGCCAGTAGTATGGGACGGGGAGGTCACGAGCAGTACTTC.

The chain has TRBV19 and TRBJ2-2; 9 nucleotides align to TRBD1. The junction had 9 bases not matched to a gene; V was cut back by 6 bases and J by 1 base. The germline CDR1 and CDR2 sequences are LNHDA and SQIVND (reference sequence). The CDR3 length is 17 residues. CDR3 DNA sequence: TGTGCCAGTAGCTCCGGGACAGGGAACGGGAACACCGGGGAGCTGTTTTTT. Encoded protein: CASSSGTGNGNTGELFF.

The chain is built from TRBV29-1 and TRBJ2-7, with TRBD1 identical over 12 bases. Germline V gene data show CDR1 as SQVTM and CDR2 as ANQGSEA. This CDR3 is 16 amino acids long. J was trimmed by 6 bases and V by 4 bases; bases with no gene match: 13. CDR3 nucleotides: TGCAGCGTTGCCGCCCCGGGACAGGGGGCGAGGAGCGAGCAGTACTTC. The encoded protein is CSVAAPGQGARSEQYF.

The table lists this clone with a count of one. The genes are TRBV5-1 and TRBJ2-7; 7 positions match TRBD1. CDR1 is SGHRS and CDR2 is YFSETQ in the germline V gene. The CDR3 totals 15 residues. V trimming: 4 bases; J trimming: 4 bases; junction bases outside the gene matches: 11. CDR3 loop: CASSGRDSSTYEQYF. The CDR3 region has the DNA TGCGCCAGCAGCGGCCGGGACAGCTCAACTTACGAGCAGTACTTC. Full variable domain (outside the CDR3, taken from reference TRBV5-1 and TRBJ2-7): KAGVTQTPRYLIKTRGQQVTLSCSPISGHRSVSWYQQTPGQGLQFLFEYFSETQRNKGNFPGRFSGRQFSNSRSEMNVSTLELGDSALYLCASSGRDSSTYEQYFGPGTRLTVT.

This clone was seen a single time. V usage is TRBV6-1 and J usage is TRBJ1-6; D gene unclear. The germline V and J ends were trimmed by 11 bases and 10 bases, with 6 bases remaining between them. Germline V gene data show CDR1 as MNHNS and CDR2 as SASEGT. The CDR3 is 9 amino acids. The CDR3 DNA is TGTGCCGGAGAATCACCCCTCCACTTT. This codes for CAGESPLHF.

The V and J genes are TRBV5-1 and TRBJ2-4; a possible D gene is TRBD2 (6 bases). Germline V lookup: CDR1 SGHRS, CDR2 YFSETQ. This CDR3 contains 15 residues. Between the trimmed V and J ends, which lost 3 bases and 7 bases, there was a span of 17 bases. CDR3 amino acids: CASSSNWGDMNIQYF. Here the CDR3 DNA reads TGCGCCAGCAGCTCTAACTGGGGGGATATGAACATTCAGTACTTC.

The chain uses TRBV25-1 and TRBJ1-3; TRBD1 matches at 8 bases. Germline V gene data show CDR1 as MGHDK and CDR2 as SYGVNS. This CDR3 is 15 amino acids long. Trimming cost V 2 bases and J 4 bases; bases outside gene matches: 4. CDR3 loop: CASSERTGIGNTIYF. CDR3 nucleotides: TGTGCCAGCAGTGAAAGGACAGGGATAGGAAACACCATATATTTT. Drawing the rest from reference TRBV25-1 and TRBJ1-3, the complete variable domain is EADIYQTPRYLVIGTGKKITLECSQTMGHDKMYWYQQDPGMELHLIHYSYGVNSTEKGDLSSESTVSRIRTEHFPLTLESARPSHTSQYLCASSERTGIGNTIYFGEGSWLTVV.

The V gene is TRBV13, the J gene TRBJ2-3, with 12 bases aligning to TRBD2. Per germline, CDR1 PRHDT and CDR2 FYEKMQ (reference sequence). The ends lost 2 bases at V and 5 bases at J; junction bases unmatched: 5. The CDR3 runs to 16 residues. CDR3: CASSLSSGGAGDTQYF. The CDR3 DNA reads TGTGCCAGCAGCTTATCTAGCGGGGGGGCTGGAGATACGCAGTATTTT. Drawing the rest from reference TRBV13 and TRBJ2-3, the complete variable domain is AAGVIQSPRHLIKEKRETATLKCYPIPRHDTVYWYQQGPGQDPQFLISFYEKMQSDKGSIPDRFSAQQFSDYHSELNMSSLELGDSALYFCASSLSSGGAGDTQYFGPGTRLTVL.

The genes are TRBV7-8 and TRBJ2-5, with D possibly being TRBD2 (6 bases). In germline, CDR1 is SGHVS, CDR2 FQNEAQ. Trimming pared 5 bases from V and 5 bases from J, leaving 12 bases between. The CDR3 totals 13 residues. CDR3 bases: TGTGCCAGCAGCAGGGGAGGAGGGGAGACCCAGTACTTC. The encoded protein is CASSRGGGETQYF.

The CDR3 protein is CASSQDSETPYEQYF. CDR3 DNA sequence: TGCGCCAGCAGCCAAGACTCGGAGACCCCATACGAGCAGTACTTC. The genes are TRBV4-3 and TRBJ2-7; D gene ambiguous. The CDR3 has 15 amino acids. The germline V and J ends were trimmed by 0 bases and 4 bases, with 13 bases remaining between them. In germline, CDR1 is LGHNA, CDR2 YSLEER.

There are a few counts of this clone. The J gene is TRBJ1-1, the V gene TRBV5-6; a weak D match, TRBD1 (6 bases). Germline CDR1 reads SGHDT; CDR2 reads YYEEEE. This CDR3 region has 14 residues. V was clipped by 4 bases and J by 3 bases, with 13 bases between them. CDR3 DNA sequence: TGTGCCAGCAGCCCGGGAGGGGGGGACACTGAAGCTTTCTTT. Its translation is CASSPGGGDTEAFF. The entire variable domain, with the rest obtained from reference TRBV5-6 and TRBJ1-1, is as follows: DAGVTQSPTHLIKTRGQQVTLRCSPKSGHDTVSWYQQALGQGPQFIFQYYEEEERQRGNFPDRFSGHQFPNYSSELNVNALLLGDSALYLCASSPGGGDTEAFFGQGTRLTVV.

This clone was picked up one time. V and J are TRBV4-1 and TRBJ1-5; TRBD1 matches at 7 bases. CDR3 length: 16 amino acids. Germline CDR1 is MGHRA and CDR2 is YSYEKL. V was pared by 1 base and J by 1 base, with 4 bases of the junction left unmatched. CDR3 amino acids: CASSQGGRGSNQPQHF. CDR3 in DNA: TGCGCCAGCAGCCAAGGGGGCAGGGGGAGCAATCAGCCCCAGCATTTT.

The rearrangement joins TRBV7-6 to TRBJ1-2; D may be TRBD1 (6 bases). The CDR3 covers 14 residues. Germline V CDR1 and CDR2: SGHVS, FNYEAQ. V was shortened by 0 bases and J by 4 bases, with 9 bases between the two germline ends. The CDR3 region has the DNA TGTGCCAGCAGCTTAGCGAGGGGGATCTATGGCTACACCTTC. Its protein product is CASSLARGIYGYTF.

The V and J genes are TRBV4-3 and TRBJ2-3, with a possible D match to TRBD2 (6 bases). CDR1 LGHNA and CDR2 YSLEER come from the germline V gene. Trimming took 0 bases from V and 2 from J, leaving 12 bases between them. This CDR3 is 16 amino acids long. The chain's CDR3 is CASSQEDAGPTDTQYF. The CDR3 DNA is TGCGCCAGCAGCCAAGAGGACGCGGGGCCCACAGATACGCAGTATTTT.